The source of this TCR beta chain is a study of blood T cell repertoires in COVID-19. The CDR3 runs 15 residues. V gave up 6 bases and J gave up 0 bases, with 15 bases separating them. The V gene's germline CDR1 is GTSNPN and CDR2 SVGIG (reference sequence). Assay: immunoSEQ multiplex PCR; the TCRdb copy retains only in-frame clones and omits some. The repertoire holds hundreds of thousands of clones, with 80% to 90% as singletons. Sequenced: PBMCs or T cells enriched from blood (not recorded which). This sequence joins TRBV30 and TRBJ2-1, with D perhaps matching TRBD2 (6 bases). The sequence was collected from a man aged 30 to 45 who had recovered from COVID-19. In DNA, the CDR3 is TGTGCCTGTTCCCGGGGGAGGCTCTCCTACAATGAGCAGTTCTTC. It encodes CACSRGRLSYNEQFF.